This T cell receptor beta chain derives from a study of blood T cell repertoires in COVID-19. CDR3 length: 15 amino acids. Germline V gene sequence: CDR1 SGHTA, CDR2 FQGNSA. With 1 base removed from V and 4 bases from J, the gap between germline ends came to 13 bases. Produced via immunoSEQ multiplex PCR; TCRdb's table is partial and in-frame only. The sample lists hundreds of thousands of clones; roughly nine tenths were seen once. This chain links TRBV7-2 with TRBJ1-1; the D is unclear. This receptor was identified in a man between 25 and 39 years old who had recovered from COVID-19. The specimen sequenced was PBMCs or T cells enriched from blood (not recorded which). CDR3 bases: TGTGCCAGCAGCTTAGAGGCCCCGGCGGCCACTGAAGCTTTCTTT. Translating it yields CASSLEAPAATEAFF.